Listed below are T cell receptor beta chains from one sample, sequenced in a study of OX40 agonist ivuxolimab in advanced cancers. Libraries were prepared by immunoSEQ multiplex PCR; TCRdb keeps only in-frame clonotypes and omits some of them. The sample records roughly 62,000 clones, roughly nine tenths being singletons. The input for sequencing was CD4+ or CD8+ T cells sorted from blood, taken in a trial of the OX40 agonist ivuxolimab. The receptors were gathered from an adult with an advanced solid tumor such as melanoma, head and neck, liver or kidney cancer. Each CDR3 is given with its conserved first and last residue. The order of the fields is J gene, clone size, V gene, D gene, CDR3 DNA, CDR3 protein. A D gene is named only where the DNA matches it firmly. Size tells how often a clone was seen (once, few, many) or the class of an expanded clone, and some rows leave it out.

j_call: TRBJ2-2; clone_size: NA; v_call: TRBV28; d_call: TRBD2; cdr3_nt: TGTGCCAGCAGTTGGGGACTAGCGGGAGCTTCGAACACCGGGGAGCTGTTTTTT; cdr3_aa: CASSWGLAGASNTGELFF
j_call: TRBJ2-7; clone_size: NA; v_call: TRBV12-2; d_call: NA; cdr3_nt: TGTGCAAGTCGCTCCCCAGACAGGGATCCGTCCGGCGAGCAGTACTTC; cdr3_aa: CASRSPDRDPSGEQYF
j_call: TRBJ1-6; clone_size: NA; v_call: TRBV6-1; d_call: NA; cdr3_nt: TGTGCCAGCAGTGCGTGGCAGGACTATAATTCACCCCTCCACTTT; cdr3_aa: CASSAWQDYNSPLHF
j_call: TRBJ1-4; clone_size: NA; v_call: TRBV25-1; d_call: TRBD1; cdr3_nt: TGTGCCAGCAGTGACCTCCGGGACAGCAATGAAAAACTGTTTTTT; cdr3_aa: CASSDLRDSNEKLFF
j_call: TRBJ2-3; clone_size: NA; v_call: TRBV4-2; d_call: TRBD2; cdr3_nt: TGTGCCAGCAGCCAAGATATCGTCAAGCGGGAGGTCACAGATACGCAGTATTTT; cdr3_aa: CASSQDIVKREVTDTQYF
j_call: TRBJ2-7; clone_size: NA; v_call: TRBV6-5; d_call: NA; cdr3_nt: TGTGCCAGCAGTGGCCGGGACATATCCTACGAGCAGTACTTC; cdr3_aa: CASSGRDISYEQYF
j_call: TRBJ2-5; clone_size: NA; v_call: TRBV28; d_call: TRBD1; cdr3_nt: TGTGCCAGCAGTCCATTGGCAGGGGGCGAAGAGACCCAGTACTTC; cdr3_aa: CASSPLAGGEETQYF
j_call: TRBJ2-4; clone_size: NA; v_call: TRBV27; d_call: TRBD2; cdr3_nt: TGTGCCAGCAGTAGACTTATATTGGGACTAGCGAGTACCAAAAACATTCAGTACTTC; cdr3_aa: CASSRLILGLASTKNIQYF
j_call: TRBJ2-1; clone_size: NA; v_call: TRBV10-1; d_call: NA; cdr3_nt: TGCGCCAGCAGTTACTCTCCTGAGCGGGTCCCCTGCAACAATGAGCAGTTCTTC; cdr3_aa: CASSYSPERVPCNNEQFF
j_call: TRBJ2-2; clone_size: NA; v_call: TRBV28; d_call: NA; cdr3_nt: TGTGCCAGCAGTTCAGGACTCACCGGGGAGCTGTTTTTT; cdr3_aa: CASSSGLTGELFF
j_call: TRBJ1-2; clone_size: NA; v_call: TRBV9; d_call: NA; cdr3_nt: TGTGCCAGCAGCGCTTCGGACAGCTTCTATGGCTACACCTTC; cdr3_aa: CASSASDSFYGYTF
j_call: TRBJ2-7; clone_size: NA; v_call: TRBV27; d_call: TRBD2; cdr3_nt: TGTGCCAGCCATCCAGCGGGACTCGCACATTTCAACTACGAGCAGTACTTC; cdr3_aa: CASHPAGLAHFNYEQYF
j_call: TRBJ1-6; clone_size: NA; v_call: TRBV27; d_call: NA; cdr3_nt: TGTGCCACCTCCCCCGGGACTCCTAATTCACCCCTCCACTTT; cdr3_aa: CATSPGTPNSPLHF
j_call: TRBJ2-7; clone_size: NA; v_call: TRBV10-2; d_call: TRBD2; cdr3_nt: TGCGCCAGCAGTGTAGCGGGTTCCTACGAGCAGTACTTC; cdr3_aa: CASSVAGSYEQYF
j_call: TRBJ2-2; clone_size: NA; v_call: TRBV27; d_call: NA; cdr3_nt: TGTGCCAGCAGTTTGCAGTTACCCGGGGAGCTGTTTTTT; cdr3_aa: CASSLQLPGELFF
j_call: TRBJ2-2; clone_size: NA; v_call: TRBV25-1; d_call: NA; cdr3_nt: TGTGCCAGCAGGCGGGGTGGTGGAGGCACCGGGGAGCTGTTTTTT; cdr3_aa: CASRRGGGGTGELFF
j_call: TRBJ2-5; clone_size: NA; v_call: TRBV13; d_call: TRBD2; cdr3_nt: TGTGCCAGCAGCTTAGCGGGAGGGCACATGGCCCAGTACTTC; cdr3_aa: CASSLAGGHMAQYF
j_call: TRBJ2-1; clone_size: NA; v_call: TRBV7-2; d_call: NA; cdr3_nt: TGTGCCAGCAGTAACGGGTGGTACAATGAGCAGTTCTTC; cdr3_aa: CASSNGWYNEQFF
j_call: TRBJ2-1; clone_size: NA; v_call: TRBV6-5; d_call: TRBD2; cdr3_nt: TGTGCCAGCAGTCTCGGGACTAGCGGATACAATGAGCAGTTCTTC; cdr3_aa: CASSLGTSGYNEQFF
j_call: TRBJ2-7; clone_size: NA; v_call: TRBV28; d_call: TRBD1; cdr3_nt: TGTGCCAGCAGTCTTGCAGGGGGCGCCGACGAGCAGTACTTC; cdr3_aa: CASSLAGGADEQYF
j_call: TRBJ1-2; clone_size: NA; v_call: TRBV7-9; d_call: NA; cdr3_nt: TGTGCCAGCAGCTTAGGGCAGGGTATGAACTATGGCTACACCTTC; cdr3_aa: CASSLGQGMNYGYTF
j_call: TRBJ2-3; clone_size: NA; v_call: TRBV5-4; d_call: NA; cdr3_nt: TGTGCCAGCAGCTTGAATGCAGATACGCAGTATTTT; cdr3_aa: CASSLNADTQYF
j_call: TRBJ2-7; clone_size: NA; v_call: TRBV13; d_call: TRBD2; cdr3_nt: TGTGCCAGCAGCTTAGGTGGCGGGAGAAGATACGAGCAGTACTTC; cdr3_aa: CASSLGGGRRYEQYF
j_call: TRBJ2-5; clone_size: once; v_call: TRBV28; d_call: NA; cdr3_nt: TGTGCCAGCAGTTTACAGGGATCGGGAGAGACCCAGTACTTC; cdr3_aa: CASSLQGSGETQYF
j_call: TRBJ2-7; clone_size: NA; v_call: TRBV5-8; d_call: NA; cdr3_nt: TGTGCCAGCAGCTCAGGGAACTACGAGCAGTACTTC; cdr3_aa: CASSSGNYEQYF
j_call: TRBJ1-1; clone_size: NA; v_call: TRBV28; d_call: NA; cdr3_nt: TGTGCCAGCAGTTTCCGGGGAGGGGACACTGAAGCTTTCTTT; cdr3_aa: CASSFRGGDTEAFF
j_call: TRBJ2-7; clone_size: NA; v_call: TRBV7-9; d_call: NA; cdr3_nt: TGTGCCAGCAGCTTACAGGGTTACGAGCAGTACTTC; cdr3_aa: CASSLQGYEQYF
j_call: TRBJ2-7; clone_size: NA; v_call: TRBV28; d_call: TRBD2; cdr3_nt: TGTGCCAGCAGTTTTCGACTAGCGGGAGGTACCTACGAGCAGTACTTC; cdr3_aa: CASSFRLAGGTYEQYF
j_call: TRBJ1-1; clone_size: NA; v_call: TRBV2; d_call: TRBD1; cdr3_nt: TGTGCCAGCAGAGAGACAGGGTGGGAGGGCACTGAAGCTTTCTTT; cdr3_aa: CASRETGWEGTEAFF
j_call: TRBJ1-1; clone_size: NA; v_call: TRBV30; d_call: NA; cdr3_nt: TGTGCCTGGAGGTGGGAGGGGAACACTGAAGCTTTCTTT; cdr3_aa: CAWRWEGNTEAFF
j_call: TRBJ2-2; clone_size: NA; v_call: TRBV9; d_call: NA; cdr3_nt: TGTGCCAGCAGCGTGTACATCACCGGGGAGCTGTTTTTT; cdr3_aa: CASSVYITGELFF
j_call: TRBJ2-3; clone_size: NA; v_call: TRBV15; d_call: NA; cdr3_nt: TGTGCCACCAGCAGAGGAGGGGGAGCTACAGATACGCAGTATTTT; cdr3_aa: CATSRGGGATDTQYF
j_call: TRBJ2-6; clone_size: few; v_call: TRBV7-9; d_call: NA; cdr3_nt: TGTGCCAGCAGCTCGACAGAGACGCTCTCTGGGGTGGTCAACGTCCTGACTTTC; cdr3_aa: CASSSTETLSGVVNVLTF
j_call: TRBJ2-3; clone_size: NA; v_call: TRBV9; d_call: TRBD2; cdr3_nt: TGTGCCAGCACCAAACGGGGAGGGGACACAGATACGCAGTATTTT; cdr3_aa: CASTKRGGDTDTQYF
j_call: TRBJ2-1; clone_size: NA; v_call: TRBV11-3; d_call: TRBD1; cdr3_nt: TGTGCCAGCAGCACCCGACAGGGCCATGAGCAGTTCTTC; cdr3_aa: CASSTRQGHEQFF
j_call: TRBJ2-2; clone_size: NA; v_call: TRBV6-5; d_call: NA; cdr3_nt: TGTGCCAGCAGTTATGATGGGGGAGTCGGGGAGCTGTTTTTT; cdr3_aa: CASSYDGGVGELFF
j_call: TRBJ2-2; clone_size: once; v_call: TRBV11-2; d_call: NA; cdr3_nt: TGTGCCAGCAGCTTAGGGGCAAGGGAGCTGTTTTTT; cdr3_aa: CASSLGARELFF
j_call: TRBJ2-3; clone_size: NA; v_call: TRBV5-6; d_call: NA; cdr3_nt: TGTGCCAGCAGCGGGGACTGGGTCGGGGGGCTGGATACGCAGTATTTT; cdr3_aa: CASSGDWVGGLDTQYF
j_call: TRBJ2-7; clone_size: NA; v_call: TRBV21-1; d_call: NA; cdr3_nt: TGTGCCAGCAGCAACCGGTTATCTTGGCGGGGCGAAACTTCCTACGAGCAGTACTTC; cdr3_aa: CASSNRLSWRGETSYEQYF
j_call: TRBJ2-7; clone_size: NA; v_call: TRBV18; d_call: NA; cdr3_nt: TGTGCCAGCTCACCCCGGAGGGGGCTAAACTACGGGCAGTACTTC; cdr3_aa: CASSPRRGLNYGQYF
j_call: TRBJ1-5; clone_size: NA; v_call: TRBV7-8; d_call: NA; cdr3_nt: TGTGCCAGCAGCGGAACCGGGGGGCAGCCCCAGCATTTT; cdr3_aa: CASSGTGGQPQHF
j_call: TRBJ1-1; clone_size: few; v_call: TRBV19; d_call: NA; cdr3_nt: TGTGCCAGTAGTATTACGTACACTGAAGCTTTCTTT; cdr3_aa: CASSITYTEAFF
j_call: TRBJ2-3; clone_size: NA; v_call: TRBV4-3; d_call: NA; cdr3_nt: TGCGCCAGCAGCCAAGGGACGGGGATCACAGATACGCAGTATTTT; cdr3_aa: CASSQGTGITDTQYF
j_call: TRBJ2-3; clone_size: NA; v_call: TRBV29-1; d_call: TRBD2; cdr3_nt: TGCAGCGTTGAAGGTGGGACTAGCGGGAGGTGGCCAGATACGCAGTATTTT; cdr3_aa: CSVEGGTSGRWPDTQYF
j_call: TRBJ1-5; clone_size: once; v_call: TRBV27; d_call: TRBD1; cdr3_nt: TGTGCCAGCAGTTTAGGAGGGGGCAAGGAGCCCCAGCATTTT; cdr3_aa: CASSLGGGKEPQHF
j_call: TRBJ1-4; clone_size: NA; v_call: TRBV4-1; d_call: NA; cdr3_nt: TGCGCCAGCAGCCAAGTGCAGGGTGGTGGTGAAAAACTGTTTTTT; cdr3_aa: CASSQVQGGGEKLFF
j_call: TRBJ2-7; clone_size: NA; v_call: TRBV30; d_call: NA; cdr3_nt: TGTGCCTGGAGAGGCCTGGGACTCTACGAGCAGTACTTC; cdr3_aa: CAWRGLGLYEQYF
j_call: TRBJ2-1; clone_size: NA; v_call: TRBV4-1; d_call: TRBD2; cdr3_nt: TGCGCCAGCAGCCAGGTAGGGACTAGCGGCAATGAGCAGTTCTTC; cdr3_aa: CASSQVGTSGNEQFF
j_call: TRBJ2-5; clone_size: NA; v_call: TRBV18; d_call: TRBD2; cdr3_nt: TGTGCCAGCTCACCACCGGTAGCGGGAGCGAAGACCCAGTACTTC; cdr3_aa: CASSPPVAGAKTQYF
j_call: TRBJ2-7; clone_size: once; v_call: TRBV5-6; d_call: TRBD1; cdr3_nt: TGTGCCAGCAGGGCCTGGGGGACAGCAGACCACGAGCAGTACTTC; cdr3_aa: CASRAWGTADHEQYF
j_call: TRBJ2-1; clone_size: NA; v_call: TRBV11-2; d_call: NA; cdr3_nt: TGTGCCAGCAGCTTAGGGGAATACAATGAGCAGTTCTTC; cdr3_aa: CASSLGEYNEQFF